This TCR beta chain emerged from a study of cytomegalovirus exposure and HLA in healthy donors. Germline V gives CDR1 SGHVS, CDR2 FQNEAQ. J was trimmed by 6 bases and V by 5 bases; bases with no gene match: 13. The CDR3 covers 16 residues. This PCR relied on a set of 60 Vbeta primers and 13 Jbeta primers. Assay: immunoSEQ multiplex PCR; the TCRdb copy retains only in-frame clones and omits some. Of about 210,000 clones listed, 82% are singletons. A note on this clone: Antigen unknown.

Study-wide findings and caveats: TCR beta chain V- and J-gene trimming was linked, in a later analysis, to a missense variant in DCLRE1C. The authors later found most CMV-associated TCR beta chains appeared HLA-restricted.

Specimen: PBMCs. The origin of this receptor is a man aged 35 to 55 in good health and CMV-seropositive. The chain carries TRBV7-8 and TRBJ2-7, with 10 bases matching TRBD1. Here the CDR3 reads CASSGSSGTGAGEQYF. The DNA of the CDR3 is TGTGCCAGCAGCGGATCCTCCGGGACAGGGGCGGGCGAGCAGTACTTC.